This TCR beta chain is from a study of T cell responses to AZD1222 COVID-19 vaccine. Study-wide points: Just a handful of AZD1222 recipients tested seropositive at baseline. Possibly, clonal diversity was underestimated; donors were largely white British and included more females. Dominant at 160-218 and 743-854, vaccine-associated CD4 TCRs also spanned spike.

A few counts support this clone. Antigen unknown. Clones were read by immunoSEQ multiplex PCR, and TCRdb kept only the in-frame ones, dropping some. The sample yields around 70,000 clones, approximately 90% seen once. Per the germline V gene, CDR1 is SGHRS and CDR2 is YFSETQ. The germline V and J ends were trimmed by 3 bases and 7 bases, with 13 bases remaining between them. This CDR3 region has 14 residues. The specimen was peripheral blood, collected 28 days after the second dose of the MenACWY control vaccine. The TCR originated in an adult who received the MenACWY meningococcal vaccine as a control. The chain uses TRBV5-1 and TRBJ1-4; D is possibly TRBD1 (5 bases). CDR3 in DNA: TGCGCCAGCAGCTCCCAGGGTGGCAGTGAAAAACTGTTTTTT. It translates to CASSSQGGSEKLFF.